The 30 T cell receptor beta chains given below trace back to one sample, sequenced in a study of neoadjuvant anti-PD-1 for oral cavity cancer. Clones were read by immunoSEQ multiplex PCR, and TCRdb kept only the in-frame ones, dropping some. The sample records around 18,000 clones, about 65% being singletons. Source: PBMCs, taken before nivolumab (anti-PD-1) treatment. Receptors were obtained from a person aged 40-85 years with oral cavity squamous cell carcinoma.

J is TRBJ2-3 and V is TRBV5-1, with a weak D call TRBD1 (5 bases). The germline gives CDR1 SGHRS, CDR2 YFSETQ. Trimming shortened V by 4 bases and J by 2 bases, and 11 bases separated the two germline ends. This CDR3 contains 14 residues. The CDR3 nucleotides read TGCGCCAGCAGCATACAGGAACCCACAGATACGCAGTATTTT. Its translation is CASSIQEPTDTQYF.

The chain has TRBV10-1 and TRBJ1-3; D might be TRBD1 (6 bases). V was cut by 8 bases and J by 14 bases, with 19 bases left in between. The CDR3 sequence is 12 residues long. Germline loops: CDR1 WNHNN, CDR2 SYGVQD (reference sequence). CDR3 region: CASPSGGHVLYF. The CDR3 DNA sequence: TGCGCCAGCCCGTCCGGGGGGCACGTCCTATATTTT.

The V and J genes are TRBV11-2 and TRBJ2-1; D uncertain. CDR3 length: 11 amino acids. Trimming pared 7 bases from V and 9 bases from J, leaving 10 bases between. The germline V gene has CDR1 SGHAT and CDR2 FQNNGV. The CDR3, as DNA: TGTGCCAGCACGATACAAGGTGAGCAGTTCTTC. Its translation is CASTIQGEQFF.

Regarding this clone: An end of the junction does not agree with germline; a read error may underlie this. This CDR3 is CSPDLVAGVERGAVF. The CDR3 DNA reads as TGCAGCCCCGACCTGGTAGCGGGAGTTGAGCGGGGAGCTGTTTTT. This rearrangement joins TRBV29-1 to TRBJ2-2; TRBD2 aligns across 9 bases. This CDR3 is built from 15 residues. Germline values: CDR1 SQVTM, CDR2 ANQGSEA.

This clone was counted once. The chain links TRBV2 to TRBJ2-3; 8 bases are shared with TRBD2. Germline lookup yields CDR1 SNHLY and CDR2 FYNNEI. CDR3 size: 14 residues. After removal of 8 bases from V and 4 bases from J, the junction contained 8 bases not matched to a gene. This chain's CDR3 is CASSTGGPPDTQYF. The CDR3 DNA is TGTGCCAGCTCTACGGGAGGGCCCCCAGATACGCAGTATTTT.

The chain links TRBV19 to TRBJ1-1; D remains unclear. The CDR3 extends over 13 amino acids. Germline CDR1 and CDR2: LNHDA and SQIVND (reference sequence). V lost 9 bases and J lost 4, with 15 bases in between. In nucleotides, the CDR3 is TGTGCCAGCGCTACCAATATGGTCACTGAAGCTTTCTTT. It codes for CASATNMVTEAFF.

V gene TRBV25-1 combines with J gene TRBJ2-1; 11 bases fit TRBD2. V shed 1 base, J shed 6 bases, and the junction held 5 bases outside the gene matches. This CDR3 contains 16 residues. CDR1 is MGHDK and CDR2 is SYGVNS in the germline V gene. CDR3 bases: TGTGCCAGCAGTGAATCGGGACTAGCGGCACTCAATGAGCAGTTCTTC. The encoded protein is CASSESGLAALNEQFF.

This clone was picked up one time. This sequence joins TRBV2 and TRBJ2-7; no reliable D call. V lost 6 bases, J lost 0 bases, and 15 bases lay in between. The CDR3 sequence is 15 residues long. Per germline, CDR1 SNHLY and CDR2 FYNNEI. The CDR3 spells CASSPRRTSSYEQYF. The CDR3 DNA sequence: TGTGCCAGCAGCCCCCGGCGCACAAGCTCCTACGAGCAGTACTTC.

This sequence joins TRBV4-1 and TRBJ2-7; D possibly corresponds to TRBD2 (6 bases). The germline V gene encodes CDR1 MGHRA and CDR2 YSYEKL. V was cut by 3 bases and J by 0 bases, with 6 bases left in between. The CDR3 length is 13 residues. The CDR3 DNA is TGCGCCAGCAGCCATAGCGGCTCCTACGAGCAGTACTTC. Protein: CASSHSGSYEQYF.

The gene calls are TRBV6-1 and TRBJ2-7, with a possible D match to TRBD1 (6 bases). Trimming cost V 7 bases and J 6 bases, with 16 bases left between them. CDR3 length equals 13 residues. In germline, CDR1 is MNHNS, CDR2 SASEGT. The CDR3 nucleotides read TGTGCCAGCACAAGCCAGGGGTTCTCCGAGCAGTACTTC. It specifies CASTSQGFSEQYF.

This clone occurred a few times. V usage is TRBV5-1 and J usage is TRBJ1-1; D gene ambiguous. The CDR3 loop spans 15 amino acids. V lost 1 base and J 6 bases, leaving 16 bases between the germline ends. Germline assignment: CDR1 SGHRS and CDR2 YFSETQ. In nucleotides, the CDR3 is TGCGCCAGCAGCTTGAGACCCTCCACTGACGCTGAAGCTTTCTTT. It translates to CASSLRPSTDAEAFF.

Written as DNA, the CDR3 is TGTGCCAGCAAGATGACTAGCGGGATTACAGATACGCAGTATTTT. Encoded protein: CASKMTSGITDTQYF. The chain employs TRBV2 and TRBJ2-3; TRBD2 matches 11 bases. The germline V gene encodes CDR1 SNHLY and CDR2 FYNNEI. V gave up 7 bases and J gave up 3 bases; unmatched junction bases: 6. CDR3 length: 15 amino acids.

This clone was counted once. This sample also contains other DNA sequences that code for the same CDR3. CDR3 nucleotide sequence: TGTGCCAGCAGCGTTAGAGAGGGGAGTTACGGGGAGCTGTTTTTT. Translating gives CASSVREGSYGELFF. The V and J genes are TRBV9 and TRBJ2-2, with D perhaps being TRBD1 or TRBD2 (5 bases each). CDR1 is SGDLS, CDR2 YYNGEE, per germline. V shed 2 bases and J shed 7 bases, with 15 bases lying between them. The CDR3 length is 15 residues.

The CDR3 is CASTPGSSGNYGYTF. Written as DNA, the CDR3 is TGTGCCAGCACCCCTGGGAGCAGCGGGAACTATGGCTACACCTTC. The V and J genes are TRBV5-5 and TRBJ1-2; D gene unclear. The length of the CDR3 is 15 residues. Germline V gene data show CDR1 as SGHKS and CDR2 as YYEKEE (reference sequence). V was pared by 6 bases and J by 2 bases, with 17 bases between.

This clone was detected a few times. The chain uses TRBV7-9 and TRBJ2-7, with D hard to call. The ends were cut back, 4 bases at V and 4 bases at J, with 11 bases in the middle. Germline CDR1 SEHNR, CDR2 FQNEAQ (reference sequence). This CDR3 contains 13 residues. The CDR3 is CASSSTDAYEQYF. CDR3 sequence (DNA): TGTGCCAGCAGCTCCACGGACGCGTACGAGCAGTACTTC.

This clone was counted between two and nine times. The chain uses TRBV7-6 and TRBJ2-1; either TRBD1 or TRBD2 may supply D (5 bases each). Trimming removed 3 bases from V and 1 base from J, with 13 bases in between. The CDR3 runs to 16 residues. Germline V gene lookup returns CDR1 SGHVS and CDR2 FNYEAQ. CDR3 sequence reads: CASSLGVAGSYNEQFF. In nucleotides, the CDR3 is TGTGCCAGCAGCTTGGGGGTAGCCGGTTCCTACAATGAGCAGTTCTTC.

The V gene is TRBV28, the J gene TRBJ2-1; a weak D match, TRBD2 (6 bases). The CDR3 runs to 14 residues. Deletions cut 5 bases from V and 1 base from J, with 9 bases between. Germline V gene sequence: CDR1 MDHEN, CDR2 SYDVKM. CDR3 region: CASSNSGSYNEQFF. The CDR3 nucleotides read TGTGCCAGCAGTAATAGCGGATCCTACAATGAGCAGTTCTTC.

The chain links TRBV6-1 to TRBJ2-3; no reliable D call. The CDR3 is made up of 14 amino acids. V was cut by 6 bases and J by 2 bases, with 12 bases left in between. CDR1 is MNHNS, CDR2 SASEGT, per germline. The CDR3 is CASRGSLYTDTQYF. CDR3 DNA: TGTGCCAGCAGGGGCAGTCTTTACACAGATACGCAGTATTTT.

V gene TRBV9 combines with J gene TRBJ2-3, with 7 positions matching TRBD1. Germline V CDR1 and CDR2: SGDLS, YYNGEE. V lost 0 bases, J lost 3 bases, and 4 bases stayed unmatched. The CDR3 consists of 15 residues. The CDR3 sequence is CASSVEGARTDTQYF. The CDR3 DNA is TGTGCCAGCAGCGTAGAGGGGGCGCGAACAGATACGCAGTATTTT.

V and J are TRBV6-5 and TRBJ1-2; weak D call: TRBD1 (5 bases). The CDR3 runs to 16 residues. CDR1 MNHEY and CDR2 SVGAGI come from the germline V gene. The ends were cut back, 0 bases at V and 8 bases at J, with 19 bases in the middle. The CDR3, as DNA: TGTGCCAGCAGTTACTCTACAGGAGGCCTTAGTGGCGGCTACACCTTC. Translation gives CASSYSTGGLSGGYTF.

The chain combines TRBV5-6 with TRBJ2-1; 13 bases map to TRBD2. CDR1 is SGHDT and CDR2 is YYEEEE in the germline V gene. The CDR3 spans 19 residues. J lost 2 bases, V lost 1 base, and 9 bases had no gene match. The CDR3 DNA reads as TGTGCCAGCAGCTTGACTAGCGGGAGGGCCAGGTACACCTACAATGAGCAGTTCTTC. This sequence encodes CASSLTSGRARYTYNEQFF.

A few counts support this clone. This chain uses TRBV7-8 with TRBJ1-4; TRBD1 matches at 7 bases. The V gene end was trimmed by 4 bases and the J gene end by 12 bases; junction bases not matched to a gene: 5. The CDR3 contains 12 residues. From germline, CDR1 is SGHVS and CDR2 FQNEAQ. The CDR3 here is CASSSVQGELFF. As DNA, the CDR3 is TGTGCCAGCAGCTCAGTCCAGGGGGAACTGTTTTTT.

The chain has TRBV30 and TRBJ2-1; TRBD2 agrees at 11 bases. The CDR3 consists of 14 residues. Trimming took 4 bases from V and 6 from J; bases not matched to a gene: 5. The germline CDR1 and CDR2 sequences are GTSNPN and SVGIG (reference sequence). CDR3 bases: TGTGCCTGGAACCTAGCGGGAGGTGGCAATGAGCAGTTCTTC. This encodes CAWNLAGGGNEQFF.

The chain has TRBV11-2 and TRBJ1-1; no firm D call. CDR1 SGHAT and CDR2 FQNNGV come from the germline V gene. The CDR3 extends over 14 amino acids. V was shortened by 6 bases and J by 1 base, with 12 bases between the two germline ends. Written as DNA, the CDR3 is TGTGCCAGCAGGGGAGCCCACCCGAACACTGAAGCTTTCTTT. It encodes CASRGAHPNTEAFF.

The chain combines TRBV15 with TRBJ2-1; 10 positions agree with TRBD2. This CDR3 is 17 amino acids long. The ends lost 1 base at V and 6 bases at J; junction bases unmatched: 9. The germline V gene has CDR1 LNHNV and CDR2 YYDKDF (reference sequence). Here the CDR3 DNA reads TGTGCCACCAGCAGAGGCCTTGAGCGGGAGGGCATCAATGAGCAGTTCTTC. This gives the protein CATSRGLEREGINEQFF.

The V and J genes are TRBV7-9 and TRBJ2-7; D perhaps matches TRBD1 (5 bases). The CDR3 runs to 12 residues. Between the trimmed V and J ends, which lost 6 bases and 3 bases, there was a span of 9 bases. CDR1 and CDR2 from the germline V gene are SEHNR and FQNEAQ (reference sequence). This CDR3 is CASRSDSYEQYF. In DNA, the CDR3 is TGTGCCAGCAGATCAGACAGCTACGAGCAGTACTTC.

The V call is TRBV5-8, the J call TRBJ2-5, with D perhaps matching TRBD1 (6 bases). Looked up from germline, CDR1 is SGHTS and CDR2 is YDEGEE. Trimming left V 4 bases short and J 8 bases short, with 9 bases between. The CDR3 has 11 residues. CDR3 loop: CASSQGRTQYF. CDR3 in DNA: TGTGCCAGCAGCCAGGGGAGAACCCAGTACTTC.

This clone was detected a few times. This chain uses TRBV19 with TRBJ1-5; 9 bases align to TRBD1. V shed 7 bases, J shed 0 bases, and the junction held 7 bases outside the gene matches. This CDR3 has 16 residues. CDR1 is LNHDA, CDR2 SQIVND, per germline (reference sequence). CDR3 nucleotide sequence: TGTGCCAGTACTCCCACAGGGGGCGCTAGCAATCAGCCCCAGCATTTT. It yields the protein CASTPTGGASNQPQHF.

The chain links TRBV10-1 to TRBJ2-1; 9 positions agree with TRBD1. This CDR3 has 17 amino acids. Germline lookup yields CDR1 WNHNN and CDR2 SYGVQD (reference sequence). The V segment lost 5 bases and the J segment 3 bases; nucleotides outside the gene matches: 11. The CDR3 spells CASSKGIQGAVYNEQFF. CDR3 coding DNA: TGCGCCAGCAGTAAGGGGATACAGGGGGCTGTCTACAATGAGCAGTTCTTC.

The CDR3 region has the DNA TGTGCCAGCAGTGCCCCGGGACTAGCGGGAGTCTGGGGCGAGCAGTACTTC. The encoded protein is CASSAPGLAGVWGEQYF. The chain is built from TRBV28 and TRBJ2-7; TRBD2 aligns across 14 bases. V trimming: 5 bases; J trimming: 6 bases; junction bases outside the gene matches: 12. The CDR3 totals 17 residues. The germline gives CDR1 MDHEN, CDR2 SYDVKM.